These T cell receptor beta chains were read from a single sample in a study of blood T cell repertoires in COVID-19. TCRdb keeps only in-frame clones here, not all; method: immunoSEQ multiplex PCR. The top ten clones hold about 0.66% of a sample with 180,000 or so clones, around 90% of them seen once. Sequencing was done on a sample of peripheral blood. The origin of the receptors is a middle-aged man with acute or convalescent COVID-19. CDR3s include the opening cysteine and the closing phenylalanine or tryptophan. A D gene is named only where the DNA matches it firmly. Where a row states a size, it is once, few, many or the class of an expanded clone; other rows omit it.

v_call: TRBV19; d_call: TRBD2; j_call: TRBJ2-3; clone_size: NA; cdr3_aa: CASSIAGTSGGKTDTQYF; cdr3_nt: TGTGCCAGTAGTATAGCCGGGACTAGCGGGGGGAAAACAGATACGCAGTATTTT
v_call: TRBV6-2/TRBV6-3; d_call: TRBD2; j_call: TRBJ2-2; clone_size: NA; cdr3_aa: CASSQRLAGALNTGELFF; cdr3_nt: TGTGCCAGCAGCCAAAGACTAGCGGGGGCTCTGAACACCGGGGAGCTGTTTTTT
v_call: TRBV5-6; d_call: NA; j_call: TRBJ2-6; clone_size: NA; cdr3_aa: CASSLDAVAGANVLTF; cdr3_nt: TGTGCCAGCAGCTTGGATGCGGTAGCGGGGGCCAACGTCCTGACTTTC
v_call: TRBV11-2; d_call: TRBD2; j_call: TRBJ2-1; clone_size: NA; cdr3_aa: CASSLELAGGDNEQFF; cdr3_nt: TGTGCCAGCAGCTTAGAACTAGCGGGAGGGGATAATGAGCAGTTCTTC
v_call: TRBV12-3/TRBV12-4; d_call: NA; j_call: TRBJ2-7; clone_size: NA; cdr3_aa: CASSLSGYEQYF; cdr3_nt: TGTGCCAGCAGTTTAAGCGGTTACGAGCAGTACTTC
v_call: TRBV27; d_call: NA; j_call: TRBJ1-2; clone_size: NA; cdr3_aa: CASSFSTGREGYTF; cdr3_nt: TGTGCCAGCAGTTTCTCCACAGGGCGGGAGGGCTACACCTTC
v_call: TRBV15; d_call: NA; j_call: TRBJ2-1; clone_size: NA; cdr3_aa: CATSRDVLVRDEQFF; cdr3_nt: TGTGCCACCAGCAGAGACGTACTAGTGAGGGATGAGCAGTTCTTC
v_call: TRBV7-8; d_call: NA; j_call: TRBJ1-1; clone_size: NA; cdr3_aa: CASSHGRTQEAFF; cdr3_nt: TGTGCCAGCAGCCACGGTAGAACGCAAGAAGCTTTCTTT
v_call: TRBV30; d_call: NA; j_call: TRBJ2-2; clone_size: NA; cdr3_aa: CAWRETGTGELFF; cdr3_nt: TGTGCCTGGAGGGAAACGGGCACCGGGGAGCTGTTTTTT
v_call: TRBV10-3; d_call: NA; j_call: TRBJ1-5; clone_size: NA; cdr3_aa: CAISESGGSNQPQHF; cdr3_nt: TGTGCCATCAGTGAGTCCGGGGGTAGCAATCAGCCCCAGCATTTT
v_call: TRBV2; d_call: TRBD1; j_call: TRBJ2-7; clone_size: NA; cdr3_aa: CASKDRPSSYEQYF; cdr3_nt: TGTGCCAGCAAGGACAGGCCTAGCTCCTACGAGCAGTACTTC
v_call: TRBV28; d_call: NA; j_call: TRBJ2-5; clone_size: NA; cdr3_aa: CASSTAQETQYF; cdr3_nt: TGTGCCAGCAGCACAGCACAAGAGACCCAGTACTTC
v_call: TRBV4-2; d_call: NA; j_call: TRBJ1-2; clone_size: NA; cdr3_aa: CASSQDMGLNYGYTF; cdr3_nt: TGTGCCAGCAGTCAAGATATGGGGCTTAACTATGGCTACACCTTC
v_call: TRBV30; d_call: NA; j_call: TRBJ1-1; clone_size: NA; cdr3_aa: CAWSLGGTEAFF; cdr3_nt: TGTGCCTGGAGTCTGGGGGGGACTGAAGCTTTCTTT
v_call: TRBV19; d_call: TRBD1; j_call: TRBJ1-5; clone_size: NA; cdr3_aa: CASRWTGNSNQPQHF; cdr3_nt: TGTGCCAGTAGGTGGACAGGGAATAGCAATCAGCCCCAGCATTTT
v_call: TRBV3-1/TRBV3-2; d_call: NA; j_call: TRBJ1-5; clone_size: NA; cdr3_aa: CASSQGSDQPQHF; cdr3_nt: TGTGCCAGCAGCCAAGGAAGCGATCAGCCCCAGCATTTT
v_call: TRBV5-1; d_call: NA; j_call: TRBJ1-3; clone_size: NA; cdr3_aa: CASSLERGPGNTIYF; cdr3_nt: TGCGCCAGCAGCTTGGAGAGAGGGCCCGGAAACACCATATATTTT
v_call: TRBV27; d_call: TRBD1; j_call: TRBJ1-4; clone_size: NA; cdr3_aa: CASSFRQGGEKLFF; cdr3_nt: TGTGCCAGCAGTTTCCGACAGGGAGGTGAAAAACTGTTTTTT
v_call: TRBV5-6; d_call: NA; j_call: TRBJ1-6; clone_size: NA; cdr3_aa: CASSLLPEGPLHF; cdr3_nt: TGTGCCAGCAGCTTGCTCCCGGAGGGACCCCTCCACTTT
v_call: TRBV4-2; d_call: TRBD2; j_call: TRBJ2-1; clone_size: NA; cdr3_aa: CASSQDREGEQFF; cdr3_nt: TGTGCCAGCAGCCAAGATCGGGAGGGTGAGCAGTTCTTC
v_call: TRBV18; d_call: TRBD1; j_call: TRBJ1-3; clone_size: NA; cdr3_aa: CASSPGQGFGNTIYF; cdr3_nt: TGTGCCAGCTCACCGGGACAGGGGTTCGGAAACACCATATATTTT
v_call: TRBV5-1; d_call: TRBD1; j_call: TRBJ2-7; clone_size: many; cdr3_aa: CASSPGQGVNEQYF; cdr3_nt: TGCGCCAGCAGCCCGGGACAGGGGGTGAACGAGCAGTACTTC
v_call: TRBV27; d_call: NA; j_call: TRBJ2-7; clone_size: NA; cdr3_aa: CASSLSVSSYEQYF; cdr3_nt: TGTGCCAGCAGTTTGAGCGTAAGCTCCTACGAGCAGTACTTC
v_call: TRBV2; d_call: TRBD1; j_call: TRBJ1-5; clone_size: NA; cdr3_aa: CASSEDSQGAQPQHF; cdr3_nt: TGTGCCAGCAGTGAAGACTCGCAGGGGGCTCAGCCCCAGCATTTT
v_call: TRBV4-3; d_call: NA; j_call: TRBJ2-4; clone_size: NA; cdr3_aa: CASSQSTLAKNIQYF; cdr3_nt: TGCGCCAGCAGCCAATCGACTCTAGCCAAAAACATTCAGTACTTC
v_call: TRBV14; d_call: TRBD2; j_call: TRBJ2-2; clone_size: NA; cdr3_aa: CASSWWRGGNTGELFF; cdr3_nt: TGTGCCAGCAGCTGGTGGCGGGGGGGGAACACCGGGGAGCTGTTTTTT
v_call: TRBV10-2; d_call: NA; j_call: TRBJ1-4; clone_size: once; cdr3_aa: CASSEPGSDEKLFF; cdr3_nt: TGCGCCAGCAGTGAGCCAGGGTCGGATGAAAAACTGTTTTTT
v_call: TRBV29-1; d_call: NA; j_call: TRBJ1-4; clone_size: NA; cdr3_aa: CSVETDMGKLFF; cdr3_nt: TGCAGCGTTGAGACAGATATGGGAAAACTGTTTTTT
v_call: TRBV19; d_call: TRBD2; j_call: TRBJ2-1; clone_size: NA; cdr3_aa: CATTTSIPSEQFF; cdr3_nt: TGTGCCACTACGACTAGCATTCCGAGTGAGCAGTTCTTC
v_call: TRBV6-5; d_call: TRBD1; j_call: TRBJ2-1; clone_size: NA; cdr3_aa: CASSYGQGRNNEQFF; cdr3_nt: TGTGCCAGCAGTTACGGACAGGGGAGAAACAATGAGCAGTTCTTC
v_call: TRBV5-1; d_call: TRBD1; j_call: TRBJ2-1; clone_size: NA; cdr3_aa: CASSLAGQGGNGQFF; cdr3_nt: TGCGCCAGCAGCTTGGCAGGACAGGGAGGAAATGGGCAGTTCTTC
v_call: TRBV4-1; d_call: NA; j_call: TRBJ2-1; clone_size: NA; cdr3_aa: CASSHLVEGSSYNEQFF; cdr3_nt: TGCGCCAGCAGCCATCTAGTGGAGGGGAGCTCCTACAATGAGCAGTTCTTC
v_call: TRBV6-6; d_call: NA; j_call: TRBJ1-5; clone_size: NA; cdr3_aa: CASTGSNQPQHF; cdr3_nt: TGTGCCAGTACAGGGAGCAATCAGCCCCAGCATTTT
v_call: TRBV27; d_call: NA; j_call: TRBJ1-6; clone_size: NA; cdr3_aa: CASSLSFVPRIGSPLHF; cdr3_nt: TGTGCCAGCAGTTTATCGTTTGTCCCTCGCATCGGTTCACCCCTCCACTTT
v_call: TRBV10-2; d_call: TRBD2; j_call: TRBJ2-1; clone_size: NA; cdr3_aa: CASSEELAGYNEQFF; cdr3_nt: TGCGCCAGCAGTGAAGAACTAGCGGGGTACAATGAGCAGTTCTTC
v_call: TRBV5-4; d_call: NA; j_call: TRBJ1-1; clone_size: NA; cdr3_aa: CASSTNRNTEAFF; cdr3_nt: TGTGCCAGCAGCACAAACAGGAACACTGAAGCTTTCTTT